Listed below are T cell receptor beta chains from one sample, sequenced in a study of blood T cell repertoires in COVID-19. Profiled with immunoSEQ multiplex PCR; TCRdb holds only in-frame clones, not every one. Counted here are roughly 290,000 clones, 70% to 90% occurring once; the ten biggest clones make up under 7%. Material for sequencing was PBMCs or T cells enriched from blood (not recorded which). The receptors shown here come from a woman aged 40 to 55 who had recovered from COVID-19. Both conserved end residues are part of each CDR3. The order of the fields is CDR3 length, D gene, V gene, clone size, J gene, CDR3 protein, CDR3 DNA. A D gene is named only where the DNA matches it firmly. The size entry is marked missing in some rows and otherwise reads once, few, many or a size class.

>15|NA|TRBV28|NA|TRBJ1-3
CASSLWGATGNTIYF
TGTGCCAGCAGTTTATGGGGGGCGACTGGAAACACCATATATTTT
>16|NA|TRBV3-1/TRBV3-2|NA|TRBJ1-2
CASSNPRRKGVYGYTF
TGTGCCAGCAGCAACCCCCGTCGGAAGGGAGTCTATGGCTACACCTTC
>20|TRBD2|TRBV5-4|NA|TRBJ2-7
CASSTAPTSGRARATYEQYF
TGTGCCAGCAGCACGGCCCCGACTAGCGGGAGGGCCCGAGCTACCTACGAGCAGTACTTC
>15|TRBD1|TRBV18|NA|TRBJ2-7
CASSPGTGGIYEQYF
TGTGCCAGCTCACCCGGCACAGGGGGCATCTACGAGCAGTACTTC
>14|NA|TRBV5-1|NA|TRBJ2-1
CASTPPGSLHEQFF
TGCGCCAGCACCCCACCCGGGAGTTTACATGAGCAGTTCTTC
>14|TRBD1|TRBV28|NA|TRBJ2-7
CASSLEGAPYEQYF
TGTGCCAGCAGTTTAGAGGGGGCTCCATACGAGCAGTACTTC
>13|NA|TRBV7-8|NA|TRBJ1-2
CASSLAGGSGYTF
TGTGCCAGCAGCTTAGCGGGGGGATCTGGCTACACCTTC
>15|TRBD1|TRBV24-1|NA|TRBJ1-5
CATRGTGEGNQPQHF
TGTGCCACCAGGGGGACAGGGGAAGGCAATCAGCCCCAGCATTTT
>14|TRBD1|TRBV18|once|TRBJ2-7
CASSDRQGPYEQYF
TGTGCCAGCTCGGACAGACAGGGCCCCTACGAGCAGTACTTC
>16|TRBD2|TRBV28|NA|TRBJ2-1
CASSPGGTSGDNEQFF
TGTGCCAGCAGTCCCGGCGGGACTAGCGGGGACAATGAGCAGTTCTTC
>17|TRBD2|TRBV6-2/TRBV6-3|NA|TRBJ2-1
CASSYPKPGLAYNEQFF
TGTGCCAGCAGTTACCCAAAACCCGGACTAGCCTACAATGAGCAGTTCTTC
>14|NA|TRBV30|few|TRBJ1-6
CAWSARSYNSPLHF
TGTGCCTGGAGTGCCCGGTCCTATAATTCACCCCTCCACTTT
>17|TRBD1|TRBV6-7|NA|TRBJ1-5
CASSPGQGRELNQPQHF
TGTGCCAGCAGTCCCGGACAGGGGAGGGAGCTCAATCAGCCCCAGCATTTT
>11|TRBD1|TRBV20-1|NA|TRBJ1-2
CRAGTDYGYTF
TGCAGGGCCGGGACAGACTATGGCTACACCTTC
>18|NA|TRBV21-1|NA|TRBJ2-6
CASSKAHRRNSGANVLTF
TGTGCCAGCAGCAAAGCACACAGAAGAAACTCTGGGGCCAACGTCCTGACTTTC
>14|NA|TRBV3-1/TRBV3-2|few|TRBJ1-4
CASSQDTGSEKLFF
TGTGCCAGCAGCCAAGATACGGGGAGTGAAAAACTGTTTTTT
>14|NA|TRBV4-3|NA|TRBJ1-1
CASSQDGMNTEAFF
TGCGCCAGCAGCCAAGATGGCATGAACACTGAAGCTTTCTTT